These 21 T cell receptor beta chains originate from one sample sequenced in a study of T cell changes during pregnancy in multiple sclerosis. The method was immunoSEQ multiplex PCR; TCRdb's version includes in-frame clones alone and lacks a portion of them. Among 50,000 to 65,000 clones listed, roughly nine tenths were seen once. This sample comprised CD4+ T cells from peripheral blood mononuclear cells, obtained in the first trimester of pregnancy. These receptors originate from a female donor with multiple sclerosis, enrolled in a pregnancy study.

The rearrangement links TRBV29-1 to TRBJ2-1; 7 positions match TRBD2. CDR3 length: 10 amino acids. The J segment lost 15 bases and the V segment lost 6 bases, leaving 8 bases of the junction unmatched. Per the germline V gene, CDR1 is SQVTM and CDR2 is ANQGSEA. This CDR3 is CSVAAAGVFF. The CDR3 nucleotides are TGCAGCGTCGCGGCGGCGGGAGTGTTCTTC.

The chain carries TRBV19 and TRBJ1-4; D is unclear. Germline values: CDR1 LNHDA, CDR2 SQIVND (reference sequence). The CDR3 has 17 amino acids. V shed 3 bases and J shed 0 bases, with 14 bases lying between them. This CDR3 is CASSIVPSTATNEKLFF. The CDR3 DNA sequence: TGTGCCAGTAGTATCGTCCCTTCCACTGCAACTAATGAAAAACTGTTTTTT. Full variable domain (missing parts from reference TRBV19 and TRBJ1-4): DGGITQSPKYLFRKEGQNVTLSCEQNLNHDAMYWYRQDPGQGLRLIYYSQIVNDFQKGDIAEGYSVSREKKESFPLTVTSAQKNPTAFYLCASSIVPSTATNEKLFFGSGTQLSVL.

V usage is TRBV30 and J usage is TRBJ1-2; D not resolved. V dropped 3 bases and J dropped 1 base, with 3 bases sitting between them. The germline gives CDR1 GTSNPN, CDR2 SVGIG (reference sequence). The CDR3 sequence is 11 residues long. In DNA, the CDR3 is TGTGCCTGGAGCGGTAACTATGGCTACACCTTC. Its translation: CAWSGNYGYTF.

This clone was seen only a few times. The rearrangement joins TRBV9 to TRBJ1-1, with 9 bases that match TRBD1. V trimming: 4 bases; J trimming: 8 bases; junction bases outside the gene matches: 9. The CDR3 runs 14 residues. Per germline, CDR1 SGDLS and CDR2 YYNGEE. CDR3 residues: CASSLEGQGGEAFF. The CDR3 bases are TGTGCCAGCAGCCTAGAGGGACAGGGTGGGGAAGCTTTCTTT. The complete variable domain, with remaining parts taken from reference TRBV9 and TRBJ1-1, reads DSGVTQTPKHLITATGQRVTLRCSPRSGDLSVYWYQQSLDQGLQFLIQYYNGEERAKGNILERFSAQQFPDLHSELNLSSLELGDSALYFCASSLEGQGGEAFFGQGTRLTVV.

This chain uses TRBV9 with TRBJ1-1, with D perhaps TRBD1 (5 bases). Germline values: CDR1 SGDLS, CDR2 YYNGEE. The CDR3 contains 15 residues. The V end was cut by 0 bases, the J end by 1 base, with 10 bases between. Here the CDR3 reads CASSVGGRANTEAFF. DNA for the CDR3: TGTGCCAGCAGCGTAGGAGGCAGGGCGAACACTGAAGCTTTCTTT. Based on the CDR3 plus reference TRBV9 and TRBJ1-1, the full variable domain is DSGVTQTPKHLITATGQRVTLRCSPRSGDLSVYWYQQSLDQGLQFLIQYYNGEERAKGNILERFSAQQFPDLHSELNLSSLELGDSALYFCASSVGGRANTEAFFGQGTRLTVV.

The rearrangement links TRBV5-5 to TRBJ2-5, with 9 positions matching TRBD2. V dropped 0 bases and J dropped 5; count of bases not matched to a gene: 5. The CDR3 totals 15 residues. The germline V gene has CDR1 SGHKS and CDR2 YYEKEE (reference sequence). This chain's CDR3 is CASSLVGAGGETQYF. The CDR3 nucleotides read TGTGCCAGCAGCTTGGTGGGGGCGGGGGGGGAGACCCAGTACTTC. Complete variable domain (other parts from reference TRBV5-5 and TRBJ2-5): DAGVTQSPTHLIKTRGQQVTLRCSPISGHKSVSWYQQVLGQGPQFIFQYYEKEERGRGNFPDRFSARQFPNYSSELNVNALLLGDSALYLCASSLVGAGGETQYFGPGTRLLVL.

This clone was detected only a few times. The rearrangement uses TRBV11-3 and TRBJ1-1; no definite D call. Germline V gene lookup returns CDR1 SGHNT and CDR2 YENEEA. This CDR3 comprises 13 residues. The V gene lost 1 base and the J gene lost 1 base, with 4 bases spanning the gap. The CDR3 loop reads CASSLGQNTEAFF. CDR3 DNA: TGTGCCAGCAGCTTAGGACAGAACACTGAAGCTTTCTTT. Filled out from reference TRBV11-3 and TRBJ1-1, the complete variable domain reads EAGVVQSPRYKIIEKKQPVAFWCNPISGHNTLYWYLQNLGQGPELLIRYENEEAVDDSQLPKDRFSAERLKGVDSTLKIQPAELGDSAVYLCASSLGQNTEAFFGQGTRLTVV.

The chain's CDR3 is CASTPLVGTGNTGELFF. CDR3 DNA sequence: TGTGCCAGCACCCCACTCGTCGGGACAGGGAACACCGGGGAGCTGTTTTTT. This chain links TRBV27 with TRBJ2-2; 8 positions agree with TRBD1. V lost 7 bases and J lost 1; bases outside the gene matches: 11. Germline V gene sequence: CDR1 MNHEY, CDR2 SMNVEV (reference sequence). The CDR3 length is 17 residues.

J is TRBJ1-1 and V is TRBV2, with TRBD1 as a possible D gene (6 bases). Deletions cut 3 bases from V and 4 bases from J, with 12 bases between. CDR3 length: 14 residues. CDR1 is SNHLY, CDR2 FYNNEI, per germline. Here the CDR3 reads CASSETGSGTEAFF. The CDR3 DNA reads as TGTGCCAGCAGTGAGACAGGATCGGGCACTGAAGCTTTCTTT.

The V and J genes are TRBV11-2 and TRBJ1-1; the D is unclear. The CDR3 extends over 18 amino acids. Trimming took off 5 bases at V and 0 bases at J, with 22 bases between the two ends. CDR1 is SGHAT and CDR2 is FQNNGV in the germline V gene. CDR3 sequence (DNA): TGTGCCAGCAGCCCCCGGTCAACAGCAACTTTTATGAACACTGAAGCTTTCTTT. This codes for CASSPRSTATFMNTEAFF.

The chain links TRBV6-6 to TRBJ2-3, with D unclear. With 10 bases removed from V and 0 bases from J, the gap between germline ends came to 14 bases. The CDR3 extends over 14 amino acids. Per the germline V gene, CDR1 is MNHNY and CDR2 is SVGAGI (reference sequence). This CDR3 reads CATSTPTSTDTQYF. Written as DNA, the CDR3 is TGTGCCACCTCGACACCTACTAGCACAGATACGCAGTATTTT.

The rearrangement links TRBV5-4 to TRBJ1-3, with 7 bases identical to TRBD1. V gave up 4 bases and J gave up 3 bases; unmatched junction bases: 7. Germline lookup yields CDR1 SGHNT and CDR2 YYREEE (reference sequence). The CDR3 totals 15 residues. CDR3 sequence: CASSQVRTGGNTIYF. Here the CDR3 DNA reads TGTGCCAGCAGCCAAGTCAGGACAGGTGGAAACACCATATATTTT.

The chain recombines TRBV6-4 with TRBJ1-6, with 9 bases matching TRBD1. V lost 6 bases and J lost 7; bases outside the gene matches: 4. CDR1 MRHNA and CDR2 SNTAGT come from the germline V gene. This CDR3 region has 14 residues. DNA of the CDR3: TGTGCCAGCAGGTACGACAGGGGGAATTCACCCCTCCACTTT. It yields the protein CASRYDRGNSPLHF.

This chain joins TRBV7-2 and TRBJ2-2; D perhaps matches TRBD1 (5 bases). The CDR3 is made up of 15 amino acids. Germline V CDR1 and CDR2: SGHTA, FQGNSA. Trimming left V 0 bases short and J 3 bases short, with 8 bases between. CDR3 nucleotide sequence: TGTGCCAGCAGCTTAGCAGGGGTACACACCGGGGAGCTGTTTTTT. Protein product: CASSLAGVHTGELFF.

This rearrangement joins TRBV19 to TRBJ2-7, with D possibly being TRBD1 (6 bases). V was trimmed by 9 bases and J by 0 bases, leaving 21 bases between them. Germline V gene data show CDR1 as LNHDA and CDR2 as SQIVND (reference sequence). This CDR3 region has 16 residues. The chain's CDR3 is CASRKGSGTNSYEQYF. As DNA, the CDR3 is TGTGCCAGCCGAAAGGGGTCCGGGACAAACTCCTACGAGCAGTACTTC.

The DNA of the CDR3 is TGTGCCTGGAGTCGGACAGGGGAGAATTCACCCCTCCACTTT. Translated, it gives CAWSRTGENSPLHF. J is TRBJ1-6 and V is TRBV30, with TRBD1 matching over 9 bases. Unmatched junction bases numbered 3, after V lost 2 bases and J lost 7 bases. This CDR3 has 14 amino acids. From germline, CDR1 is GTSNPN and CDR2 SVGIG (reference sequence).

The chain joins TRBV12-2 to TRBJ1-1. TRBV12-2 is reported as a pseudogene. The CDR3 consists of 17 residues. In nucleotides, the CDR3 is TGTGCAAGTCGCTTAGCGTTATGTGGGGGGGCTTCCCCTGAAGCTTTCTTT. As protein: CASRLALCGGASPEAFF.

V usage is TRBV5-6 and J usage is TRBJ2-4; weak D call: TRBD1 (6 bases). V lost 2 bases and J 0 bases, leaving 9 bases between the germline ends. CDR1 and CDR2 from the germline V gene are SGHDT and YYEEEE. This CDR3 has 15 amino acids. CDR3 DNA: TGTGCCAGCAGCTTAAGGACAGTAGCCAAAAACATTCAGTACTTC. It is translated as CASSLRTVAKNIQYF.

The chain combines TRBV27 with TRBJ2-7; D might be TRBD1 (6 bases). The CDR3 consists of 16 residues. Germline V CDR1 and CDR2: MNHEY, SMNVEV (reference sequence). The V end was cut by 7 bases, the J end by 4 bases, with 23 bases between. CDR3 in amino acids: CASTLRGTGQRYEQYF. Written as DNA, the CDR3 is TGTGCCAGCACCCTTAGGGGAACAGGGCAAAGGTACGAGCAGTACTTC.

This chain uses TRBV5-4 with TRBJ2-2; D unresolved. The CDR3 totals 12 residues. The V gene lost 0 bases and the J gene lost 7 bases, with 4 bases spanning the gap. Germline values: CDR1 SGHNT, CDR2 YYREEE (reference sequence). CDR3 sequence reads: CASSLAGGELFF. The CDR3 DNA reads as TGTGCCAGCAGCTTGGCCGGCGGGGAGCTGTTTTTT.

The rearrangement uses TRBV7-9 and TRBJ2-1; maybe TRBD1 (6 bases). Trimming cost V 1 base and J 10 bases, with 11 bases left between them. This CDR3 region has 13 residues. Germline V gene lookup returns CDR1 SEHNR and CDR2 FQNEAQ (reference sequence). Written as DNA, the CDR3 is TGTGCCAGCAGCTTAGTCCCCGGACAGGAGCAGTTCTTC. Amino acid sequence: CASSLVPGQEQFF.